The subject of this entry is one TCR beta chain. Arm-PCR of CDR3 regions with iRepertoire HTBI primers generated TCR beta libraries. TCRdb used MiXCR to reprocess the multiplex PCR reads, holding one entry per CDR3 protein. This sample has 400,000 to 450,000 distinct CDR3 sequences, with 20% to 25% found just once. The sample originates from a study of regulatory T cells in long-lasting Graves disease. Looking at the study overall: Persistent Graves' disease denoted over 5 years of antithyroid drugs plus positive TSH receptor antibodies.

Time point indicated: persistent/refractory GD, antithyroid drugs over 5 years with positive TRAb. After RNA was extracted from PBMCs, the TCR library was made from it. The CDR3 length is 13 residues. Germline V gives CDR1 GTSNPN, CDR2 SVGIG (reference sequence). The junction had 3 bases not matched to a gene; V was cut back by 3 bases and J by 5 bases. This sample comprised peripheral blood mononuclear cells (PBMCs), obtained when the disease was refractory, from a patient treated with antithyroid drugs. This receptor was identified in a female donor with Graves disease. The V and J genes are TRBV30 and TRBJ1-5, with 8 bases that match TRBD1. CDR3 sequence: CAWSQGADQPQHF. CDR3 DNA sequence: TGTGCCTGGAGCCAGGGGGCGGATCAGCCCCAGCATTTT.